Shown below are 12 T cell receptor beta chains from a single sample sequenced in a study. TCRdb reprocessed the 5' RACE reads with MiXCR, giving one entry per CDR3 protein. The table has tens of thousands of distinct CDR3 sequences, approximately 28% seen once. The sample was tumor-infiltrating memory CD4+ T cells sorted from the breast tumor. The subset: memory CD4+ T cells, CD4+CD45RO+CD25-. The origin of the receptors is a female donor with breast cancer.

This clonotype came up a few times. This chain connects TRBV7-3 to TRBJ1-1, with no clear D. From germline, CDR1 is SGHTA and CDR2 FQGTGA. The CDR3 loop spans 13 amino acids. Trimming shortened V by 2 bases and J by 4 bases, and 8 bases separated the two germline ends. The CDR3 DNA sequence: TGTGCCAGCAGCTTAGAGATAGTCACTGAAGCTTTCTTT. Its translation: CASSLEIVTEAFF.

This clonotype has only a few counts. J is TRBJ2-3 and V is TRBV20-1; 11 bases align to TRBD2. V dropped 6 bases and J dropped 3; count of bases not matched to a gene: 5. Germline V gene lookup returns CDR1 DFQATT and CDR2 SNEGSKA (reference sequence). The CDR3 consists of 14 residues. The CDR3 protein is CSAPRLAGTDTQYF. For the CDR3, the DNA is TGCAGTGCGCCGAGACTAGCGGGGACAGATACGCAGTATTTT.

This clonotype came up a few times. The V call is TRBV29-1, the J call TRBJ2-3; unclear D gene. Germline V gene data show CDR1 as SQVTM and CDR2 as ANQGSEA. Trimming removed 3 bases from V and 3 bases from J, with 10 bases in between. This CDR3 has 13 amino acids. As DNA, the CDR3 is TGCAGCGTTGATAAGGGAATTACAGATACGCAGTATTTT. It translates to CSVDKGITDTQYF.

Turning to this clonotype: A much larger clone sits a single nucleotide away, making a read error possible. The CDR3 region has the DNA TGTGCCGGCAGTCCCAGGTACGAGCAGTACTTC. Amino acids: CAGSPRYEQYF. The chain uses TRBV6-6 and TRBJ2-7; D unresolved. CDR3 length equals 11 residues. Looked up from germline, CDR1 is MNHNY and CDR2 is SVGAGI (reference sequence).

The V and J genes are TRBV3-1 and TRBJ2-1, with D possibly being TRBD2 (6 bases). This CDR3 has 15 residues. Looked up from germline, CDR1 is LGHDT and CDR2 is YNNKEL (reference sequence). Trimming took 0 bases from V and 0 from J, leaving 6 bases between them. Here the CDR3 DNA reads TGTGCCAGCAGCCAAGACGGGAGCTCCTACAATGAGCAGTTCTTC. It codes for CASSQDGSSYNEQFF.

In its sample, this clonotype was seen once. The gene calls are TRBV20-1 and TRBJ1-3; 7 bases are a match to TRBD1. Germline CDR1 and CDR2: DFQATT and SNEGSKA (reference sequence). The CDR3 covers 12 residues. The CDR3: CSGTETGNTIYF. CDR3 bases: TGCAGCGGGACAGAGACTGGAAACACCATATATTTT.

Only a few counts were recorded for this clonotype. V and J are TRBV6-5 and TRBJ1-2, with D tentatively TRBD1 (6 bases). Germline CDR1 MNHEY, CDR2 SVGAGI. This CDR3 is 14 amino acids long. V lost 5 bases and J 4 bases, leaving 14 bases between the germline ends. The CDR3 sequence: CASSPPGALYGYTF. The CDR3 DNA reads TGTGCCAGCAGTCCGCCGGGGGCACTCTATGGCTACACCTTC.

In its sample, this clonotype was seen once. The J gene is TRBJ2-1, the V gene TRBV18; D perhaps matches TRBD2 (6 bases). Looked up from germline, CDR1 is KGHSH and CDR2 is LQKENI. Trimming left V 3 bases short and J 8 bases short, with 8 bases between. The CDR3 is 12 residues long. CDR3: CASSPSGHEQFF. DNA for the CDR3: TGTGCCAGCTCACCCAGCGGGCATGAGCAGTTCTTC. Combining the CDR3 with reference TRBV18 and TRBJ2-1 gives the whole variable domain NAGVMQNPRHLVRRRGQEARLRCSPMKGHSHVYWYRQLPEEGLKFMVYLQKENIIDESGMPKERFSAEFPKEGPSILRIQQVVRGDSAAYFCASSPSGHEQFFGPGTRLTVL.

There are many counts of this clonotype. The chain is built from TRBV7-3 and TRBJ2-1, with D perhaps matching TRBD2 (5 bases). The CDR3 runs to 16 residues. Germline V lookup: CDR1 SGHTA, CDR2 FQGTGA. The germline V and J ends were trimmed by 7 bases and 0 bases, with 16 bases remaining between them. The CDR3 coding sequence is TGTGCCAGCACCCTTAAAATAGGGAGCTCCTACAATGAGCAGTTCTTC. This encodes CASTLKIGSSYNEQFF. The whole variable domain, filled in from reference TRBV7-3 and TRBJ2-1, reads GAGVSQTPSNKVTEKGKYVELRCDPISGHTALYWYRQSLGQGPEFLIYFQGTGAADDSGLPNDRFFAVRPEGSVSTLKIQRTERGDSAVYLCASTLKIGSSYNEQFFGPGTRLTVL.

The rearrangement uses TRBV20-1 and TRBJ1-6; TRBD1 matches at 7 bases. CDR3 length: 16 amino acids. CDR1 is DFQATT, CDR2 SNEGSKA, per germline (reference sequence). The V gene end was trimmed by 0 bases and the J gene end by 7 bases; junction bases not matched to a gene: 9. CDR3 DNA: TGCAGTGCTAGAGACCCGCGACAGGGTTTGAATTCACCCCTCCACTTT. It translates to CSARDPRQGLNSPLHF.

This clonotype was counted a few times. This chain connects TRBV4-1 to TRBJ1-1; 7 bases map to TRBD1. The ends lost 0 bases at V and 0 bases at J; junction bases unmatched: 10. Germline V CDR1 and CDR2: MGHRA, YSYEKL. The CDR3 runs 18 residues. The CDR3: CASSQDAPGQRLNTEAFF. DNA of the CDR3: TGCGCCAGCAGCCAAGACGCTCCGGGACAGAGATTGAACACTGAAGCTTTCTTT.

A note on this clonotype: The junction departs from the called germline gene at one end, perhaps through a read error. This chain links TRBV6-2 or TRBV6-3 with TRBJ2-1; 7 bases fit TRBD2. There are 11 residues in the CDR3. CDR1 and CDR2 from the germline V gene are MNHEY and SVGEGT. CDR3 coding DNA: TGTGCCGGCAGCCGCGGGGGTCAACAGTTCTTC. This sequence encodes CAGSRGGQQFF.